This T cell receptor (beta chain) was observed in a study of blood T cell repertoires in COVID-19. Turning to the study itself: Both acute and convalescent COVID-19 samples were obtained from the United States, Italy and Spain.

In the study's own analysis: Reference gene primer amplification yielded estimated nucleated cell counts. Profiling relied on immunoSEQ multiplex PCR, and the TCRdb table lists in-frame clones only, not all of them. V, J and clone size reflect that table, while D and trimming were determined from the DNA. The sample includes approximately 300,000 clones, 87% of them seen just once. Germline CDR1 is MNHEY and CDR2 is SMNVEV (reference sequence). The CDR3 has 17 amino acids. After removal of 4 bases from V and 9 bases from J, the junction contained 12 bases not matched to a gene. This chain joins TRBV27 and TRBJ2-1; 13 positions agree with TRBD2. Sequences were obtained from peripheral blood. The receptor was isolated from a woman aged 45-65 years who had recovered from COVID-19. For the CDR3, the DNA is TGTGCCAGCAGTTCAAGACTAGCGGGAGGCCCCCGGGGTGAGCAGTTCTTC. This sequence encodes CASSSRLAGGPRGEQFF.